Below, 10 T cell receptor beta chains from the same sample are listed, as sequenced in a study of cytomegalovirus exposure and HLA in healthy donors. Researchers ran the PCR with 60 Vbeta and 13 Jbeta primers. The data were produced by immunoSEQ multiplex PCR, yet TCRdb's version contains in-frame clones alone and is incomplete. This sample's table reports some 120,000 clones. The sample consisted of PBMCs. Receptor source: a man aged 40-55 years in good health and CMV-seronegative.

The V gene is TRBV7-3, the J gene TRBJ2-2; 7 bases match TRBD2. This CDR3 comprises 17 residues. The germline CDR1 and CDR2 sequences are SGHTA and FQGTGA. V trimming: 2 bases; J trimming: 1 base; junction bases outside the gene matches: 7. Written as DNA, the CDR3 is TGTGCCAGCAGCTTAGGGTCTAGCGGAGTGAACACCGGGGAGCTGTTTTTT. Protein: CASSLGSSGVNTGELFF.

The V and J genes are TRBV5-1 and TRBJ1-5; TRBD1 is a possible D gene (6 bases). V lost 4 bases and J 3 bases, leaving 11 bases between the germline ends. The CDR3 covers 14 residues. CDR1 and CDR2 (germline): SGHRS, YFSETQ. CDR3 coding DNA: TGCGCCAGCAGCGCTACAGGGCCCAATCAGCCCCAGCATTTT. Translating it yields CASSATGPNQPQHF. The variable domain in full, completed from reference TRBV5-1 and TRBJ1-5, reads KAGVTQTPRYLIKTRGQQVTLSCSPISGHRSVSWYQQTPGQGLQFLFEYFSETQRNKGNFPGRFSGRQFSNSRSEMNVSTLELGDSALYLCASSATGPNQPQHFGDGTRLSIL.

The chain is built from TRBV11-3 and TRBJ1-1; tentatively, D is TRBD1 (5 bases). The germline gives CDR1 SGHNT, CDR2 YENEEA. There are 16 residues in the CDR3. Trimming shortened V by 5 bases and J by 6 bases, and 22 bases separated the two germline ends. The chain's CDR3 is CASSPLPGSGLPEAFF. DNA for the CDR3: TGTGCCAGCAGCCCGCTCCCGGGTTCGGGACTTCCTGAAGCTTTCTTT.

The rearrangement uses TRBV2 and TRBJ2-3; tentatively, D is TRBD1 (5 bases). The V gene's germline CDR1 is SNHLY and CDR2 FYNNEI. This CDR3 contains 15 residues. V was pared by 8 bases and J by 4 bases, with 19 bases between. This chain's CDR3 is CASERTKVGPDTQYF. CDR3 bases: TGTGCCAGCGAGAGGACCAAAGTGGGGCCAGATACGCAGTATTTT.

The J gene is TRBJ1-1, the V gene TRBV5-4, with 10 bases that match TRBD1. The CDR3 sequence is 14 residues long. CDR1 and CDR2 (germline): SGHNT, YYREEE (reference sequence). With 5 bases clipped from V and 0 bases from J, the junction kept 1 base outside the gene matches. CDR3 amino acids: CASRGQGMNTEAFF. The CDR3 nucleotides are TGTGCCAGCAGGGGACAGGGGATGAACACTGAAGCTTTCTTT.

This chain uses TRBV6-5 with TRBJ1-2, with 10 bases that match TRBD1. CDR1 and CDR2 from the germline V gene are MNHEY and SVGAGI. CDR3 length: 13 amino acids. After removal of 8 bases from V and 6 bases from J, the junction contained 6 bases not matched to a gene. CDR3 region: CASRGQGFDGYTF. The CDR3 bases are TGTGCCAGCCGGGGACAGGGGTTTGATGGCTACACCTTC.

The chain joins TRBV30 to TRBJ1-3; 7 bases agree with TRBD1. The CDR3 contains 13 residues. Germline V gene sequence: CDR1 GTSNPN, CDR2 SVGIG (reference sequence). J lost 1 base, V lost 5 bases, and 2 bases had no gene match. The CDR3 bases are TGTGCCTGGGGGGGACAGTCTGGAAACACCATATATTTT. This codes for CAWGGQSGNTIYF.

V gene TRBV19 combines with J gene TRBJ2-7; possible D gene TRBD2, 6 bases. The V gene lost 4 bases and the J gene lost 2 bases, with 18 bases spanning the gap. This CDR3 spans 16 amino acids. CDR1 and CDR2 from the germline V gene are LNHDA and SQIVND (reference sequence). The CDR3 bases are TGTGCCAGTAGTACTGTCGGCGGGGAACGAACCTACGAGCAGTACTTC. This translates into CASSTVGGERTYEQYF.

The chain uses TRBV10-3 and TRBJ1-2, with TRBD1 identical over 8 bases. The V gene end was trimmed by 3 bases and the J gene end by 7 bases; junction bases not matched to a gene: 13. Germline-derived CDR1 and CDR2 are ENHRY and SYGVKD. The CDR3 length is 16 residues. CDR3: CAISDGDRDRSAGYTF. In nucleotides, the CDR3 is TGTGCCATCAGTGACGGAGACCGGGACAGGTCGGCTGGCTACACCTTC.

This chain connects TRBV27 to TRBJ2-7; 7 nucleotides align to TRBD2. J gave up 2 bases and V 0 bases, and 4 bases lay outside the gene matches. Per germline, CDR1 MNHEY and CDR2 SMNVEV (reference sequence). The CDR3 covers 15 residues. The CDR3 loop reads CASSLSMLAAYEQYF. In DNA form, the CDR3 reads TGTGCCAGCAGTTTATCGATGCTAGCGGCCTACGAGCAGTACTTC.